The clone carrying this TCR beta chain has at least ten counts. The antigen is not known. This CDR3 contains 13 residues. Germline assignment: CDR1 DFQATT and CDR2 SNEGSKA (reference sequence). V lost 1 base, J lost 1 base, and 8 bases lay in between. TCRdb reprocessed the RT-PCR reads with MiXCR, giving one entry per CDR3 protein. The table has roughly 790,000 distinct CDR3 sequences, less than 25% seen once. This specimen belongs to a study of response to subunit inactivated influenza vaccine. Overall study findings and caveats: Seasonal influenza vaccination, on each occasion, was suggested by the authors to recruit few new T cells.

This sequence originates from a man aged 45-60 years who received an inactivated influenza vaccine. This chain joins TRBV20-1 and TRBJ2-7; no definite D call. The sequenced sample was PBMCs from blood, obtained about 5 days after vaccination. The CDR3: CSARGPGSYEQYF. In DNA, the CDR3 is TGCAGTGCTAGAGGTCCAGGTTCCTACGAGCAGTACTTC.